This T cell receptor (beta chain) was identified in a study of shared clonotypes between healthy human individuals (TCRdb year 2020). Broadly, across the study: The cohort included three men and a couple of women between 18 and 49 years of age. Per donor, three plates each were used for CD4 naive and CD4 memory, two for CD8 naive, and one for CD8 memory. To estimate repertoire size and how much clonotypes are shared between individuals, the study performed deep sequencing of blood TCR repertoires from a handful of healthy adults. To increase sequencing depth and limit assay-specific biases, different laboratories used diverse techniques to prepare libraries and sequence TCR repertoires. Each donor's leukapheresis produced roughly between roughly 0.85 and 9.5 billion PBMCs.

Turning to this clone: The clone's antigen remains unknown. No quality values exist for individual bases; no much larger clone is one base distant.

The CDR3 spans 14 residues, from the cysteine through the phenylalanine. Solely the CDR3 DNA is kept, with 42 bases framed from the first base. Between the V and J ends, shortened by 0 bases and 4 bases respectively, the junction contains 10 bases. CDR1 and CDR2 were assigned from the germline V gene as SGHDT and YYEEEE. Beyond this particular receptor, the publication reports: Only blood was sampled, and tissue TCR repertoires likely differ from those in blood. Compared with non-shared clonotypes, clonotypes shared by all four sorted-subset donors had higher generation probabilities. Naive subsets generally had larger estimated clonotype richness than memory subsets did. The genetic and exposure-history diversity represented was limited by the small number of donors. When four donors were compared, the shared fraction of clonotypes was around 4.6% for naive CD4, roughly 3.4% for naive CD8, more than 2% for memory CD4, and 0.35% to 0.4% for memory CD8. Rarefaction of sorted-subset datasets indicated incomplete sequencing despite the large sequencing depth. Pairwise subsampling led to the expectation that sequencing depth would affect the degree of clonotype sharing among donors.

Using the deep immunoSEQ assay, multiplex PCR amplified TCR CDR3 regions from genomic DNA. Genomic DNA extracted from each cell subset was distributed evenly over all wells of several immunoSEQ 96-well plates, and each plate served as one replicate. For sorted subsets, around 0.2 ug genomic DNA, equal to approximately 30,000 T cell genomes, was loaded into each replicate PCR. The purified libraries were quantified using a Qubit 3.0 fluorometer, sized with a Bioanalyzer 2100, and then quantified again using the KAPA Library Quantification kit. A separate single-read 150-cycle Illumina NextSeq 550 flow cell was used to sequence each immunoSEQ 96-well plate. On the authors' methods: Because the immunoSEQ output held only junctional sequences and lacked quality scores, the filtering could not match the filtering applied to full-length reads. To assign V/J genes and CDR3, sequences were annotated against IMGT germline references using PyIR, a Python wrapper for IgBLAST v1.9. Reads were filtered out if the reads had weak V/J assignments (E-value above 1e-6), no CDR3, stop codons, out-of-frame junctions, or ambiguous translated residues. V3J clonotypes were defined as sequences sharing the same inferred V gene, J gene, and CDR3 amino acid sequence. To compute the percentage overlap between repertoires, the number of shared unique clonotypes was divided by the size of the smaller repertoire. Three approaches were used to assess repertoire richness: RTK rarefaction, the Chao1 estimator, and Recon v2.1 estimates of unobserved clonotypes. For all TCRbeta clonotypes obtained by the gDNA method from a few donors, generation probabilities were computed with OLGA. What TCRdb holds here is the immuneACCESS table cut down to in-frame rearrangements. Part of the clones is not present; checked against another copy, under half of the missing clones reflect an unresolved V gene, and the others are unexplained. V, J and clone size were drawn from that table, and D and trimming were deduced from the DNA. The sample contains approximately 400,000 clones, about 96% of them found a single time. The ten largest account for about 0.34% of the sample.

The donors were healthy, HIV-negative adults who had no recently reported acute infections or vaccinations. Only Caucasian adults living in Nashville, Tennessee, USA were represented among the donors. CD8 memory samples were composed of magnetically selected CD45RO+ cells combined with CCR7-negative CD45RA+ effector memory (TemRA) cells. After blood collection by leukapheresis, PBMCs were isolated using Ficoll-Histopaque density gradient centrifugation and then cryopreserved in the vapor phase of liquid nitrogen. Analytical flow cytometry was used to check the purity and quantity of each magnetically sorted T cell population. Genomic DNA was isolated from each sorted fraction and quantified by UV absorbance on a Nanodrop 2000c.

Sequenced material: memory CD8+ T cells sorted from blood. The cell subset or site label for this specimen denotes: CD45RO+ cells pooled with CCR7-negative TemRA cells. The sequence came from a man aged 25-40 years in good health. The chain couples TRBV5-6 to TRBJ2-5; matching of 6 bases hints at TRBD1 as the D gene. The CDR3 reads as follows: CASSLGAGVETQYF. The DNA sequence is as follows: TGTGCCAGCAGCTTGGGCGCAGGGGTAGAGACCCAGTACTTC. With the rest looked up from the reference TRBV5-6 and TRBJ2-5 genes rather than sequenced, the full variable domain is DAGVTQSPTHLIKTRGQQVTLRCSPKSGHDTVSWYQQALGQGPQFIFQYYEEEERQRGNFPDRFSGHQFPNYSSELNVNALLLGDSALYLCASSLGAGVETQYFGPGTRLLVL.